Following are 25 T cell receptor beta chains from one sample sequenced in a study of PD-1 blockade in classical Hodgkin lymphoma. Documented time point: cycle 4 day 1 (C4D1), after 6 weeks of nivolumab. Autologous stem cell transplantation was followed by relapse in every patient, and brentuximab vedotin exposure varied. CD4+ T cells were purified from thawed PBMCs by magnetic negative selection. Some clones are missing from TCRdb's copy, which holds only in-frame ones; the method was immunoSEQ multiplex PCR. The data contain about 19,000 clones, roughly 83% of them seen just once; the ten biggest clones take up roughly 2.5%. The material sequenced was CD4+ T cells from blood, taken before the fourth cycle of nivolumab. The receptors come from a human donor with classical Hodgkin lymphoma.

This chain connects TRBV28 to TRBJ2-7, with D possibly matching TRBD1 (5 bases). The CDR3 is 14 residues long. CDR1 is MDHEN and CDR2 is SYDVKM in the germline V gene. V was clipped by 3 bases and J by 6 bases, with 15 bases between them. The CDR3 loop reads CASSLRQGSFEQYF. DNA for the CDR3: TGTGCCAGCAGTTTGAGGCAGGGTTCGTTCGAGCAGTACTTC.

The V gene is TRBV30, the J gene TRBJ2-3; a weak D match, TRBD1 (5 bases). The CDR3 runs to 12 residues. Trimming removed 0 bases from V and 11 bases from J, with 12 bases in between. Germline-derived CDR1 and CDR2 are GTSNPN and SVGIG (reference sequence). The CDR3 loop is CAWSVSGNLQYF. CDR3 nucleotides: TGTGCCTGGAGTGTATCAGGGAACCTGCAGTATTTT.

The genes are TRBV5-6 and TRBJ2-5; the D gene is possibly TRBD1 (6 bases). The J call is in doubt because the DNA end fits TRBJ2-7 better. CDR3 length: 17 residues. Germline lookup yields CDR1 SGHDT and CDR2 YYEEEE. The CDR3: CASSSGQLRLGSYEQYF. CDR3 coding DNA: TGTGCCAGCAGCTCCGGACAGCTTCGATTGGGCTCCTACGAGCAGTACTTC.

The chain recombines TRBV6-5 with TRBJ1-1, with D unclear. The CDR3 totals 15 residues. Germline-derived CDR1 and CDR2 are MNHEY and SVGAGI. V lost 2 bases and J lost 1, with 11 bases in between. The DNA of the CDR3 is TGTGCCAGCAGTTACGGATGGACGGGGAACACTGAAGCTTTCTTT. Translated, it gives CASSYGWTGNTEAFF.

V usage is TRBV7-9 and J usage is TRBJ2-1; 8 bases line up with TRBD2. V was clipped by 1 base and J by 3 bases; unmatched bases: 11. The germline CDR1 and CDR2 sequences are SEHNR and FQNEAQ (reference sequence). This CDR3 region has 18 residues. CDR3 coding DNA: TGTGCCAGCAGCTTAGAGATGTGGACTAGCTCGAACTACAATGAGCAGTTCTTC. This gives the protein CASSLEMWTSSNYNEQFF.

This chain's CDR3 is CASSMRDSSYEQYF. CDR3 bases: TGTGCCAGTAGTATGAGGGACAGCTCCTACGAGCAGTACTTC. The chain recombines TRBV19 with TRBJ2-7, with TRBD1 matching over 7 bases. The CDR3 covers 14 residues. CDR1 and CDR2 (germline): LNHDA, SQIVND (reference sequence). J gave up 0 bases and V 3 bases, and 2 bases lay outside the gene matches.

The chain carries TRBV18 and TRBJ1-1; the D is unclear. The CDR3 is 15 residues long. Trimming left V 1 base short and J 1 base short, with 10 bases between. Germline assignment: CDR1 KGHSH and CDR2 LQKENI. The DNA of the CDR3 is TGTGCCAGCTCACCACTAGTAGGGAAGAACACTGAAGCTTTCTTT. Translated, it gives CASSPLVGKNTEAFF.

The rearrangement links TRBV28 to TRBJ2-1; 7 bases match TRBD2. J was trimmed by 10 bases and V by 5 bases; bases with no gene match: 5. CDR1 and CDR2 (germline): MDHEN, SYDVKM. The CDR3 contains 12 residues. The CDR3 reads CASSPAGREQFF. In nucleotides, the CDR3 is TGTGCCAGCAGTCCGGCCGGGAGGGAGCAGTTCTTC.

The V call is TRBV19, the J call TRBJ1-3, with 10 bases aligning to TRBD1. CDR1 LNHDA and CDR2 SQIVND come from the germline V gene (reference sequence). J lost 4 bases, V lost 2 bases, and 11 bases had no gene match. This CDR3 is 18 amino acids long. The CDR3 protein is CASSIRQGASSRGNTIYF. In nucleotides, the CDR3 is TGTGCCAGTAGTATAAGACAGGGGGCTTCTTCGAGAGGAAACACCATATATTTT.

This clone has a single count. This chain links TRBV7-2 with TRBJ2-5; TRBD2 matches 16 bases. With V trimmed by 2 bases and J by 5 bases, 5 bases remained unmatched. Germline lookup yields CDR1 SGHTA and CDR2 FQGNSA. The CDR3 covers 17 residues. DNA for the CDR3: TGTGCCAGCAGCTTAATGGGACTAGCGGGAGGGTGGGAGACCCAGTACTTC. Protein: CASSLMGLAGGWETQYF.

This clone was found a few times. The gene calls are TRBV19 and TRBJ1-2, with D perhaps matching TRBD1 (6 bases). V was clipped by 3 bases and J by 1 base, with 9 bases between them. Germline V lookup: CDR1 LNHDA, CDR2 SQIVND (reference sequence). The CDR3 is 14 amino acids. The chain's CDR3 is CASSMGAFNYGYTF. In DNA form, the CDR3 reads TGTGCCAGTAGTATGGGGGCCTTTAACTATGGCTACACCTTC. Full variable domain (rest looked up from reference TRBV19 and TRBJ1-2): DGGITQSPKYLFRKEGQNVTLSCEQNLNHDAMYWYRQDPGQGLRLIYYSQIVNDFQKGDIAEGYSVSREKKESFPLTVTSAQKNPTAFYLCASSMGAFNYGYTFGSGTRLTVV.

The CDR3 loop is CASSLGGGSNQPQHF. The DNA of the CDR3 is TGTGCCAGCAGCTTAGGGGGGGGGAGCAATCAGCCCCAGCATTTT. The V gene is TRBV7-2, the J gene TRBJ1-5; weak D call: TRBD1 (5 bases). The CDR3 totals 15 residues. The germline V and J ends were trimmed by 1 base and 1 base, with 8 bases remaining between them. CDR1 is SGHTA, CDR2 FQGNSA, per germline.

V usage is TRBV6-1 and J usage is TRBJ1-2; unclear D gene. V lost 6 bases, J lost 7 bases, and 15 bases lay in between. The CDR3 runs 13 residues. The germline CDR1 and CDR2 sequences are MNHNS and SASEGT. CDR3 sequence reads: CASSPSLPAGYTF. CDR3 nucleotides: TGTGCCAGCAGCCCATCCCTGCCAGCTGGCTACACCTTC.

The chain employs TRBV19 and TRBJ1-5; a possible D gene is TRBD1 (5 bases). The V end lost 7 bases, the J end lost 0 bases, and 28 bases lay between the germline ends. Germline V gives CDR1 LNHDA, CDR2 SQIVND (reference sequence). The CDR3 has 20 residues. The CDR3 region has the DNA TGTGCCAGTATGCGGGGGGACCGAGGTTTTGGGATTATTAGCAATCAGCCCCAGCATTTT. Amino acids: CASMRGDRGFGIISNQPQHF.

This sequence joins TRBV6-5 and TRBJ2-2; possible D gene TRBD1, 6 bases. CDR3 length: 14 residues. Germline CDR1 is MNHEY and CDR2 is SVGAGI. Trimming took 6 bases from V and 0 from J, leaving 8 bases between them. The CDR3 coding sequence is TGTGCCAGCAGACGGACAGCGAACACCGGGGAGCTGTTTTTT. Translation gives CASRRTANTGELFF.

This clone was seen a handful of times. In nucleotides, the CDR3 is TGTGCCAGCAGCCCACCCCAAGAGACCCAGTACTTC. Protein sequence: CASSPPQETQYF. The J gene is TRBJ2-5, the V gene TRBV11-2, with unresolved D. Trimming removed 5 bases at V and 1 base at J, with 5 bases between. Germline V gives CDR1 SGHAT, CDR2 FQNNGV. The CDR3 runs 12 residues. The full variable domain, in which reference TRBV11-2 and TRBJ2-5 provide the parts outside the CDR3, is EAGVAQSPRYKIIEKRQSVAFWCNPISGHATLYWYQQILGQGPKLLIQFQNNGVVDDSQLPKDRFSAERLKGVDSTLKIQPAKLEDSAVYLCASSPPQETQYFGPGTRLLVL.

The chain joins TRBV6-4 to TRBJ1-1, with D perhaps TRBD1 (6 bases). The CDR3 is 14 amino acids. Germline CDR1 and CDR2: MRHNA and SNTAGT. Trimming stripped 3 bases from V and 7 bases from J, with 15 bases between. CDR3 residues: CASSEAGGAGEAFF. CDR3 nucleotides: TGTGCCAGCAGTGAAGCGGGGGGCGCGGGTGAAGCTTTCTTT.

The V and J genes are TRBV2 and TRBJ2-3; TRBD2 matches 9 bases. The V gene end was trimmed by 3 bases and the J gene end by 5 bases; junction bases not matched to a gene: 6. CDR3 length: 15 amino acids. Germline values: CDR1 SNHLY, CDR2 FYNNEI. In DNA form, the CDR3 reads TGTGCCAGCAGTGATGACCTAGCGGGAAAAGATACGCAGTATTTT. Its protein is CASSDDLAGKDTQYF.

In this sample, this clone turned up a few times. The V and J genes are TRBV7-9 and TRBJ1-5, with a possible D match to TRBD1 (5 bases). The CDR3 has 12 amino acids. Germline lookup yields CDR1 SEHNR and CDR2 FQNEAQ (reference sequence). Trimming stripped 5 bases from V and 9 bases from J, with 11 bases between. The CDR3 sequence is CASSQDSAPQHF. In DNA, the CDR3 is TGTGCCAGCAGCCAAGACAGCGCGCCCCAGCATTTT.

The CDR3 region is CASSHPSGTGAYEQYF. CDR3 bases: TGTGCCAGTAGTCACCCCTCCGGGACGGGGGCGTACGAGCAGTACTTC. The rearrangement uses TRBV19 and TRBJ2-7, with D perhaps TRBD1 or TRBD2 (6 bases each). CDR1 and CDR2 from the germline V gene are LNHDA and SQIVND (reference sequence). V was trimmed by 5 bases and J by 4 bases, leaving 21 bases between them. The CDR3 length is 16 residues.

The table lists this clone with a count of one. The chain is built from TRBV19 and TRBJ2-1; 8 bases are a match to TRBD2. Unmatched junction bases numbered 6, after V lost 3 bases and J lost 8 bases. Looked up from germline, CDR1 is LNHDA and CDR2 is SQIVND (reference sequence). The CDR3 is 14 amino acids. CDR3 sequence reads: CASSMERESHEQFF. In nucleotides, the CDR3 is TGTGCCAGTAGTATGGAGCGGGAGTCTCATGAGCAGTTCTTC.

For the CDR3, the DNA is TGTGCCAGCAGCCGGGGACTAGCGGCTTCCTACGAGCAGTACTTC. Protein: CASSRGLAASYEQYF. The chain combines TRBV6-1 with TRBJ2-7; 11 bases match TRBD2. The CDR3 is made up of 15 amino acids. V lost 6 bases to trimming and J lost 1 base; unmatched junction nucleotides: 5. Germline CDR1 and CDR2: MNHNS and SASEGT.

The chain recombines TRBV19 with TRBJ2-2; no clear D gene. This CDR3 contains 13 residues. Trimming took off 5 bases at V and 3 bases at J, with 7 bases between the two ends. Germline lookup yields CDR1 LNHDA and CDR2 SQIVND (reference sequence). The CDR3 region is CASSPLDTGELFF. The CDR3 bases are TGTGCCAGTAGTCCCCTCGACACCGGGGAGCTGTTTTTT.

This chain uses TRBV28 with TRBJ2-7, with a possible D match to TRBD2 (5 bases). V was shortened by 3 bases and J by 4 bases, with 13 bases between the two germline ends. The germline V gene has CDR1 MDHEN and CDR2 SYDVKM. This CDR3 is built from 14 residues. CDR3 sequence reads: CASSFYGNSYEQYF. The CDR3 DNA reads TGTGCCAGCAGTTTCTACGGGAACTCTTACGAGCAGTACTTC.

The chain employs TRBV9 and TRBJ2-3; 8 bases map to TRBD2. CDR3 length equals 15 residues. The germline V gene has CDR1 SGDLS and CDR2 YYNGEE. The ends lost 2 bases at V and 2 bases at J; junction bases unmatched: 4. The CDR3 sequence: CASSVLAGPTDTQYF. In DNA, the CDR3 is TGTGCCAGCAGCGTCTTAGCGGGACCCACAGATACGCAGTATTTT.